This T cell receptor (beta chain) originates from a study of blood T cell repertoires in COVID-19. Study background: Italy, Spain and the United States were the sources of the convalescent and acute COVID-19 samples. PBMCs, B-cell-depleted T cells, or T cells provided the cDNA or gDNA that made up the material.

There are 16 residues in the CDR3. V shed 4 bases, J shed 2 bases, and the junction held 7 bases outside the gene matches. CDR1 and CDR2 (germline): LGHDT, YNNKEL (reference sequence). Original methodology: How many nucleated cells were present was estimated from reference gene primer amplification. Assay used: immunoSEQ multiplex PCR; TCRdb lists only in-frame clones, some missing. Clone size and the V and J calls come from that table; the DNA yielded D and trimming. In the table there are 150,000 or so clones, 84% of which are singletons. The sample taken for sequencing was peripheral blood. The receptor's source is a human donor in a cohort sampled during active COVID-19. The V gene is TRBV3-1 (or the pseudogene TRBV3-2), the J gene TRBJ2-3; TRBD2 aligns across 9 bases. This CDR3 reads CASSPGRGGHTDTQYF. For the CDR3, the DNA is TGTGCCAGCAGCCCCGGGCGGGGGGGACACACAGATACGCAGTATTTT.